The following is a T cell receptor beta chain sequence with its context. CDR1 MGHRA and CDR2 YSYEKL come from the germline V gene. V dropped 4 bases and J dropped 3 bases, with 17 bases sitting between them. CDR3 size: 16 residues. The sample originates from a study of cytotoxic CD8 clonotypes in ibrutinib-treated CLL. Some clones are missing from TCRdb's copy, which holds only in-frame ones; the method was immunoSEQ multiplex PCR. In the table there are approximately 9,000 clones, 70% to 75% of which are singletons. The chain uses TRBV4-1 and TRBJ2-3, with a weak D call TRBD2 (6 bases). This TCR was recovered from a human donor with chronic lymphocytic leukemia. Source: PBMCs, taken before ibrutinib treatment. The CDR3 bases are TGCGCCAGCAGCCCCCATTCGGGAGAAGGGACAGATACGCAGTATTTT. This codes for CASSPHSGEGTDTQYF.